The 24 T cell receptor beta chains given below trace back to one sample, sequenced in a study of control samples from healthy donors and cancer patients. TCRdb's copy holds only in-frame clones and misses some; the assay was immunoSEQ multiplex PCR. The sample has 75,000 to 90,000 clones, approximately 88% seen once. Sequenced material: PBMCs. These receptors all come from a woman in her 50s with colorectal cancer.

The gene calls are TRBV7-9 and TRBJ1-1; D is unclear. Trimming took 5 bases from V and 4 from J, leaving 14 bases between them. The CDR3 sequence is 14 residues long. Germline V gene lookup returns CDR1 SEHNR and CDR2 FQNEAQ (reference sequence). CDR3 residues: CASSPTGVGTEAFF. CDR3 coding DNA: TGTGCCAGCAGCCCAACCGGGGTCGGCACTGAAGCTTTCTTT.

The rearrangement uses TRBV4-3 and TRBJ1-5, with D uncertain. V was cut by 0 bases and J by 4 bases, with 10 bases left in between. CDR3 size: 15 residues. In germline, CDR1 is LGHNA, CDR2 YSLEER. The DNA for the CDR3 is TGCGCCAGCAGCCAAGAGTGGCACGGTAATCAGCCCCAGCATTTT. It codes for CASSQEWHGNQPQHF.

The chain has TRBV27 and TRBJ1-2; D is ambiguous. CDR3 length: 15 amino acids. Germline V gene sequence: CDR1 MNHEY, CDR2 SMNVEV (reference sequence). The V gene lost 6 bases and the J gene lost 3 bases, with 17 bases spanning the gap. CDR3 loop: CASRRAGEAHYGYTF. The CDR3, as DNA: TGTGCCAGCAGGAGGGCCGGTGAGGCTCACTATGGCTACACCTTC.

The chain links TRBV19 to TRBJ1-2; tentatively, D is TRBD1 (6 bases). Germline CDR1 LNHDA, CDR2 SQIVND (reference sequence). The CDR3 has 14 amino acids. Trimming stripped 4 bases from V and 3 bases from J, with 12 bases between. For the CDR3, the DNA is TGTGCCAGTAGTAGGGACAATCCCTACTATGGCTACACCTTC. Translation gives CASSRDNPYYGYTF.

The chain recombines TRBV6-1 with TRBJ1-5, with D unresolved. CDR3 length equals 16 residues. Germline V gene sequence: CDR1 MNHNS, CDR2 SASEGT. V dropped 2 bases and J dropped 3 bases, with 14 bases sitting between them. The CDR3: CASSEFPGRDNQPQHF. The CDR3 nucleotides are TGTGCCAGCAGTGAATTCCCGGGGAGGGACAATCAGCCCCAGCATTTT.

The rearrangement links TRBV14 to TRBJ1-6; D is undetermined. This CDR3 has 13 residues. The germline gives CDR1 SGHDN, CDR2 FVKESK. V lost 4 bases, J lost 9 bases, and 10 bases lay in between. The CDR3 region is CASSRSLGSPLHF. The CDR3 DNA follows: TGTGCCAGCAGCCGAAGCCTGGGTTCACCCCTCCACTTT. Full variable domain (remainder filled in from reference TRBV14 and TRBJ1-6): EAGVTQFPSHSVIEKGQTVTLRCDPISGHDNLYWYRRVMGKEIKFLLHFVKESKQDESGMPNNRFLAERTGGTYSTLKVQPAELEDSGVYFCASSRSLGSPLHFGNGTRLTVT.

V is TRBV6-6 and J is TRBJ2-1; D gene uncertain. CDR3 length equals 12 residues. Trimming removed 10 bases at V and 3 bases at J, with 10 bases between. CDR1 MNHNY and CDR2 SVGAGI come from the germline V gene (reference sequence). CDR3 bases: TGTGCCACTACAACTGGCTACAATGAGCAGTTCTTC. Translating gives CATTTGYNEQFF.

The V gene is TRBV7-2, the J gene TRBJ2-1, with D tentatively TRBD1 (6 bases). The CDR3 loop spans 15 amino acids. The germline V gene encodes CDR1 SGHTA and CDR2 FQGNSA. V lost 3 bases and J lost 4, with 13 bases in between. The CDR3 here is CASSLGAAAYNEQFF. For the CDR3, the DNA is TGTGCCAGCAGCTTGGGGGCTGCGGCGTACAATGAGCAGTTCTTC.

DNA for the CDR3: TGTGCCAGCAGCTTAAGGCCTAGCGGTAGCTATGACACCGGGGAGCTGTTTTTT. Its protein product is CASSLRPSGSYDTGELFF. The rearrangement joins TRBV7-3 to TRBJ2-2; 7 bases agree with TRBD2. V dropped 1 base and J dropped 3; count of bases not matched to a gene: 11. CDR1 and CDR2 from the germline V gene are SGHTA and FQGTGA. CDR3 length: 18 amino acids.

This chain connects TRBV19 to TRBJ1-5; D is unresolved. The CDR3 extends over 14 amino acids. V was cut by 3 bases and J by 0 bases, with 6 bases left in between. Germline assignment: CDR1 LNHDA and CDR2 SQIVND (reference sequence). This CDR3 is CASSILYSNQPQHF. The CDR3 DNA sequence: TGTGCCAGTAGTATCCTATATAGCAATCAGCCCCAGCATTTT.

The CDR3 bases are TGTGCCAGCAGTCAACCGACAGGGGGAGGGGAGACCCAGTACTTC. It translates to CASSQPTGGGETQYF. This chain connects TRBV25-1 to TRBJ2-5; TRBD1 agrees at 9 bases. CDR3 length: 15 amino acids. The V gene end was trimmed by 5 bases and the J gene end by 5 bases; junction bases not matched to a gene: 9. The germline V gene has CDR1 MGHDK and CDR2 SYGVNS.

In nucleotides, the CDR3 is TGTGCCAGCGGGGACGATAGCAATCAGCCCCAGCATTTT. Its translation: CASGDDSNQPQHF. The chain employs TRBV2 and TRBJ1-5, with TRBD1 as a possible D gene (5 bases). Trimming shortened V by 8 bases and J by 0 bases, and 8 bases separated the two germline ends. This CDR3 has 13 residues. Germline assignment: CDR1 SNHLY and CDR2 FYNNEI. Using reference TRBV2 and TRBJ1-5 for the parts outside the CDR3, the full variable domain is EPEVTQTPSHQVTQMGQEVILRCVPISNHLYFYWYRQILGQKVEFLVSFYNNEISEKSEIFDDQFSVERPDGSNFTLKIRSTKLEDSAMYFCASGDDSNQPQHFGDGTRLSIL.

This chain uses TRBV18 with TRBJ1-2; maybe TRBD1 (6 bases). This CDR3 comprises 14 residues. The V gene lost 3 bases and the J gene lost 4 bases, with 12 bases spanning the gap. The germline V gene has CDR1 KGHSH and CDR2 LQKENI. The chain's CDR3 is CASSPAKGGYGYTF. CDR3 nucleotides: TGTGCCAGCTCACCCGCGAAGGGGGGCTATGGCTACACCTTC.

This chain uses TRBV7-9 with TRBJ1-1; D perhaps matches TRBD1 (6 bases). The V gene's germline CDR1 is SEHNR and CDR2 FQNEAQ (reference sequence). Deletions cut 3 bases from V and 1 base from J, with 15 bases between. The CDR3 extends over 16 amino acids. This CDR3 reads CASSFSRGQPNTEAFF. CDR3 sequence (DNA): TGTGCCAGCAGCTTTTCGCGCGGACAGCCGAACACTGAAGCTTTCTTT.

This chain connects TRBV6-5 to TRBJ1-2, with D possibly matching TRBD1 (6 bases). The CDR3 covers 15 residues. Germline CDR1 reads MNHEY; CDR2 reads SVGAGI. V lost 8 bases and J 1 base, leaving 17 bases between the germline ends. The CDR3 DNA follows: TGTGCCAGCCTGAAGACAGGCGCTATTAACTATGGCTACACCTTC. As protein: CASLKTGAINYGYTF.

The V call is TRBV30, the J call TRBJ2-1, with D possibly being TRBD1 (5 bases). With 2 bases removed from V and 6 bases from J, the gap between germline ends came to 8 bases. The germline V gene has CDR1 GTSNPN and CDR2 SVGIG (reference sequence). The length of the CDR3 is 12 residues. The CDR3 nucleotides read TGTGCCTGGAGTCCAAGGGGCAATGAGCAGTTCTTC. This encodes CAWSPRGNEQFF.

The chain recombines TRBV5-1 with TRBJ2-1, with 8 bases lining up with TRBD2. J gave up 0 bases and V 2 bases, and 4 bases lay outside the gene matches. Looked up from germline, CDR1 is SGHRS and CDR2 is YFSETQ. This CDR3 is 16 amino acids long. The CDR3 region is CASSFSSGDSYNEQFF. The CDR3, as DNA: TGCGCCAGCAGCTTTAGTAGCGGGGACTCCTACAATGAGCAGTTCTTC.

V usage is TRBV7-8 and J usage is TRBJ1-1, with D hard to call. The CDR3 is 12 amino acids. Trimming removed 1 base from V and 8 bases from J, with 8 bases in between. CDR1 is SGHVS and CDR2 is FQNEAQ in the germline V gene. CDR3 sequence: CASSLEGSEAFF. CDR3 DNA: TGTGCCAGCAGCTTAGAAGGCAGCGAAGCTTTCTTT.

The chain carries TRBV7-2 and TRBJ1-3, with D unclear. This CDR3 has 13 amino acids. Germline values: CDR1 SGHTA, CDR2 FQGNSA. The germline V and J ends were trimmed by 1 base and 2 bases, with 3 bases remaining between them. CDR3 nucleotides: TGTGCCAGCAGCTTAGGACCTGGAAACACCATATATTTT. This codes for CASSLGPGNTIYF.

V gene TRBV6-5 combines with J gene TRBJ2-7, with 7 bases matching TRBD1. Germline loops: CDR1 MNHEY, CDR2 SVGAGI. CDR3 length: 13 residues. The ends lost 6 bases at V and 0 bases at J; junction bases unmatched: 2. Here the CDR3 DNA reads TGTGCCAGCAGGGCAGGGGGCTCCTACGAGCAGTACGTC. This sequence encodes CASRAGGSYEQYV.

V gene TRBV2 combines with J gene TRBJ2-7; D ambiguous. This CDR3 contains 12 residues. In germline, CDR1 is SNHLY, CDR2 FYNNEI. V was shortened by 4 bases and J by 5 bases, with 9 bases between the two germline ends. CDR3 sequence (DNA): TGTGCCAGCAGTGGAAGGTCGAACGAGCAGTACGTC. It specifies CASSGRSNEQYV.

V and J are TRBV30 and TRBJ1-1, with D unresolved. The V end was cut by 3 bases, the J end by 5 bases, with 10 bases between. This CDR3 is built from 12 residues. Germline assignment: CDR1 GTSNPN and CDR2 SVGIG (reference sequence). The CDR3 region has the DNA TGTGCCTGGAGCCTCCACGGGACTGAAGCTTTCTTT. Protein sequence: CAWSLHGTEAFF.

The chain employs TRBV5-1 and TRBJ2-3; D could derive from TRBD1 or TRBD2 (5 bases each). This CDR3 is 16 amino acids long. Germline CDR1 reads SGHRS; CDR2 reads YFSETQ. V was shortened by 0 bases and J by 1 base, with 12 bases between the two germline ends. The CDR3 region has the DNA TGCGCCAGCAGCTTGGGAGGGACGGCACGCACAGATACGCAGTATTTT. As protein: CASSLGGTARTDTQYF.

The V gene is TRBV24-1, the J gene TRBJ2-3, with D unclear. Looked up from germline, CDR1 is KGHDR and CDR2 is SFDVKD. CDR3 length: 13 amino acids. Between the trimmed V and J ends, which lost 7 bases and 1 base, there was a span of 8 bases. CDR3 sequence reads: CATSLTGTDTQYF. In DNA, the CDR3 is TGTGCCACCAGCCTGACTGGCACAGATACGCAGTATTTT.